These T cell receptor beta chains were read from a single sample in a study of blood T cell repertoires in COVID-19. Here immunoSEQ multiplex PCR was the method, and the copy in TCRdb shows in-frame clones only, minus some. The data contain approximately 360,000 clones, 88% of them singletons. Sequencing was carried out using PBMCs or T cells enriched from blood (not recorded which). The receptors derive from a woman aged 25 to 45 with acute COVID-19. The CDR3 runs from the conserved cysteine through the conserved F or W. D genes are given only for firm matches. Clone size, where shown, is once, few, many, or a class for clones that have expanded.

TRBV7-3,14,TRBJ1-2,.,.,CASSLTPQGAGYTF,TGTGCCAGCAGCTTAACTCCACAGGGCGCGGGCTACACCTTC
TRBV7-9,16,TRBJ1-3,.,.,CASSPWQVSSGNTIYF,TGTGCCAGCAGCCCATGGCAGGTTTCCTCTGGAAACACCATATATTTT
TRBV6-5,12,TRBJ1-2,TRBD1,.,CASTPRGYGYTF,TGTGCCAGCACCCCCAGGGGGTATGGCTACACCTTC
TRBV21-1,14,TRBJ1-2,.,.,CASSKELCPYGYTF,TGTGCCAGCAGCAAAGAACTCTGCCCTTATGGCTACACCTTC
TRBV3-1/TRBV3-2,17,TRBJ1-1,TRBD1,.,CASSKGQLERMNTEAFF,TGTGCCAGCAGCAAGGGACAGCTAGAAAGGATGAACACTGAAGCTTTCTTT
TRBV4-3,16,TRBJ2-1,TRBD2,.,CASSQDVAGSYNEQFF,TGCGCCAGCAGCCAAGATGTAGCGGGGTCCTACAATGAGCAGTTCTTC
TRBV3-1/TRBV3-2,15,TRBJ1-3,.,.,CASSRWDITGNTIYF,TGTGCCAGCAGCCGCTGGGACATAACTGGAAACACCATATATTTT
TRBV6-5,15,TRBJ1-1,.,.,CASSPRGAGNTEAFF,TGTGCCAGCAGTCCCCGGGGGGCCGGGAACACTGAAGCTTTCTTT
TRBV9,17,TRBJ1-2,TRBD1,.,CASSVAAPDRVGYGYTF,TGTGCCAGCAGCGTAGCTGCGCCAGACAGGGTGGGCTATGGCTACACCTTC
TRBV11-3,13,TRBJ2-1,.,few,CASSLFPNNEQFF,TGTGCCAGCAGCTTATTCCCCAACAATGAGCAGTTCTTC
TRBV28,14,TRBJ1-1,.,few,CASTFAGGAAEAFF,TGTGCCAGCACCTTCGCGGGCGGTGCGGCTGAAGCTTTCTTT
TRBV19,15,TRBJ1-5,TRBD1,.,CASRNRQGGNQPQHF,TGTGCCAGTAGGAACAGACAGGGGGGGAATCAGCCCCAGCATTTT
TRBV5-1,15,TRBJ1-1,.,once,CASSWAGRQNTEAFF,TGCGCCAGCAGCTGGGCGGGACGGCAGAACACTGAAGCTTTCTTT
TRBV11-2,15,TRBJ2-1,.,few,CASSLGAGSYNEQFF,TGTGCCAGCAGCCTCGGCGCGGGCTCCTACAATGAGCAGTTCTTC
TRBV5-4,14,TRBJ1-2,TRBD1,.,CASSPKGQGVDYTF,TGTGCCAGCAGCCCCAAAGGGCAGGGGGTGGACTACACCTTC
TRBV10-2,15,TRBJ1-5,.,.,CASSESSAGNQPQHF,TGCGCCAGCAGTGAGTCAAGTGCGGGGAATCAGCCCCAGCATTTT
TRBV9,15,TRBJ2-3,.,once,CASSVDFRGGRTQYF,TGTGCCAGCAGCGTCGACTTCAGAGGTGGCCGTACGCAGTATTTT
TRBV9,15,TRBJ1-3,.,.,CASSAFQGSGNTIYF,TGTGCCAGCAGCGCTTTTCAGGGCTCTGGAAACACCATATATTTT
TRBV5-1,15,TRBJ1-1,.,.,CASSLADRMNTEAFF,TGCGCCAGCAGCTTGGCTGACAGGATGAACACTGAAGCTTTCTTT
TRBV5-1,13,TRBJ1-5,TRBD1,.,CASSSGQGGHQHF,TGCGCCAGCAGCTCGGGACAGGGGGGACACCAGCATTTT
TRBV4-1,18,TRBJ2-1,TRBD2,.,CASSQGLTSGGDYNEQFF,TGCGCCAGCAGCCAGGGACTGACTAGCGGGGGGGACTACAATGAGCAGTTCTTC
TRBV7-2,16,TRBJ2-5,.,.,CASSSTGKGAGETQYF,TGTGCCAGCAGCTCCACTGGAAAGGGCGCGGGGGAGACCCAGTACTTC
TRBV18,14,TRBJ2-1,.,once,CASSPSHSLDEQFF,TGTGCCAGCTCACCCAGTCACAGTTTGGATGAGCAGTTCTTC
TRBV29-1,13,TRBJ1-2,.,once,CSAVLQENYGYTF,TGCAGCGCCGTACTACAGGAAAACTATGGCTACACCTTC
TRBV19,14,TRBJ2-1,TRBD2,.,CASSITGGHNEQFF,TGTGCCAGTAGTATCACGGGGGGTCACAATGAGCAGTTCTTC
TRBV10-2,13,TRBJ2-7,.,.,CASSNPPFYEQYF,TGCGCCAGCAGTAATCCTCCCTTCTACGAGCAGTACTTC
TRBV12-1,12,TRBJ1-1,.,.,CSSSEGGLRAFF,TGTTCCAGCAGTGAAGGGGGCCTTAGGGCTTTCTTT
TRBV10-1,13,TRBJ1-1,TRBD1,.,CASSAPDRAEAFF,TGCGCCAGCAGTGCGCCCGACAGGGCTGAAGCTTTCTTT
TRBV4-3,15,TRBJ1-1,.,once,CASSQDSNSYTEAFF,TGCGCCAGCAGCCAAGATTCCAACAGTTACACTGAAGCTTTCTTT
TRBV5-1,14,TRBJ1-2,TRBD1,.,CASSSDRAYYGYTF,TGCGCCAGCAGCTCAGACAGGGCCTACTATGGCTACACCTTC
TRBV10-1,14,TRBJ2-3,.,.,CASSEALPGDTQYF,TGCGCCAGCAGTGAGGCTCTACCGGGAGATACGCAGTATTTT
TRBV7-3,13,TRBJ2-1,.,.,CASSSQGSNEQFF,TGTGCCAGCAGCTCACAGGGATCCAATGAGCAGTTCTTC
TRBV3-1/TRBV3-2,13,TRBJ2-7,TRBD1,many,CASARDRGYEQYF,TGTGCCAGCGCCCGGGACAGGGGTTACGAGCAGTACTTC
TRBV7-3,16,TRBJ2-2,TRBD2,.,CASSLILPSGGGELFF,TGTGCCAGCAGCTTAATTCTTCCTAGCGGGGGCGGGGAGCTGTTTTTT
TRBV28,15,TRBJ1-2,.,.,CASSLQGSRDYGYTF,TGTGCCAGCAGCCTACAGGGATCGAGGGACTATGGCTACACCTTC
TRBV9,15,TRBJ1-4,.,few,CASSVGSREGEKLFF,TGTGCCAGCAGCGTAGGTAGCAGGGAGGGAGAAAAACTGTTTTTT
TRBV5-1,14,TRBJ2-1,.,.,CASSLERHVKPQFF,TGCGCCAGCAGCTTGGAACGTCACGTCAAGCCCCAGTTCTTC
TRBV7-9,13,TRBJ1-4,TRBD1,.,CASSPTGMEKLFF,TGTGCCAGCAGCCCGACAGGGATGGAAAAACTGTTTTTT
TRBV5-5,15,TRBJ2-7,TRBD1,.,CASSLTGQASYEQYF,TGTGCCAGCAGTCTCACCGGACAGGCCTCCTACGAGCAGTACTTC
TRBV15,12,TRBJ2-3,.,.,CATSPGTDTQYF,TGTGCCACCAGCCCGGGGACAGATACGCAGTATTTT
TRBV3-1/TRBV3-2,14,TRBJ1-6,TRBD1,.,CASSQNRGRSPLHF,TGTGCCAGCAGCCAAAACAGGGGGAGATCACCCCTCCACTTT
TRBV5-5,14,TRBJ2-7,TRBD2,.,CASGTSGGGYEQYF,TGTGCCAGCGGAACTAGCGGGGGTGGCTACGAGCAGTACTTC
TRBV1,16,TRBJ1-5,.,.,CTSSQDRGVSNQPQHF,TGCACCAGCAGCCAAGATCGGGGGGTTAGCAATCAGCCCCAGCATTTT
TRBV4-1,15,TRBJ2-5,.,.,CASSQDLSAGETQYF,TGCGCCAGCAGCCAAGATCTTAGCGCCGGAGAGACCCAGTACTTC
TRBV3-1/TRBV3-2,13,TRBJ2-1,.,.,CASSTGTLDEQFF,TGTGCCAGCAGCACTGGGACTTTGGATGAGCAGTTCTTC
TRBV18,15,TRBJ1-1,.,few,CASSPQPDGQREAFF,TGTGCCAGCTCACCACAACCGGACGGACAGAGAGAAGCTTTCTTT
TRBV5-1,14,TRBJ1-2,.,.,CASSPTEFNYGYTF,TGCGCCAGCAGCCCGACGGAGTTCAACTATGGCTACACCTTC
TRBV6-2/TRBV6-3,16,TRBJ1-1,.,once,CASSYSVRQGTTEAFF,TGTGCCAGCAGTTACTCGGTCAGGCAGGGGACCACTGAAGCTTTCTTT
TRBV7-9,13,TRBJ1-1,.,once,CASSLSSDTEAFF,TGTGCCAGCAGCTTGTCGTCGGACACTGAAGCTTTCTTT
TRBV7-2,17,TRBJ2-1,TRBD2,.,CASSFQGAGGPYNEQFF,TGTGCCAGCAGCTTCCAGGGAGCGGGGGGTCCCTACAATGAGCAGTTCTTC
TRBV7-8,15,TRBJ1-1,.,.,CASSLVLRKNTEAFF,TGTGCCAGCAGCTTAGTATTGAGAAAGAACACTGAAGCTTTCTTT
TRBV4-1,16,TRBJ2-1,.,.,CASSPGGSAQVDEQFF,TGCGCCAGCAGCCCCGGTGGTAGCGCCCAGGTCGATGAGCAGTTCTTC
TRBV19,15,TRBJ1-5,.,.,CASSTRGAGGQPQHF,TGTGCCAGTAGTACCCGGGGGGCAGGAGGACAGCCCCAGCATTTT
TRBV11-2,14,TRBJ1-1,.,.,CASSLEFRATEAFF,TGTGCCAGCAGCTTAGAATTCCGAGCCACTGAAGCTTTCTTT
TRBV5-1,17,TRBJ2-2,TRBD1,.,CASSWGDRGENTGELFF,TGCGCCAGCAGCTGGGGTGACAGGGGGGAAAACACCGGGGAGCTGTTTTTT
TRBV19,14,TRBJ1-2,.,few,CASTLGGGNYGYTF,TGTGCCAGTACCCTCGGCGGTGGGAACTATGGCTACACCTTC
TRBV6-5,14,TRBJ1-5,TRBD1,.,CASSPQGAAQPQHF,TGTGCCAGCAGCCCACAGGGGGCAGCTCAGCCCCAGCATTTT